This T cell receptor beta chain was found in a study of T-cell reconstitution after alpha-beta-depleted transplantation in children. Findings of the study overall: Surviving recipient T cells and intrathymic progenitors accounted for some patients' high TCRbeta diversity at day 60.

Preparation of the TCRbeta library used unique molecular identifiers. TCRdb passed the PCR reads through MiXCR, listing each CDR3 protein once. The repertoire holds 140,000 to 150,000 distinct CDR3 sequences, with around 9% as singletons. The sample holds many counts of this clonotype. Its cognate antigen is unknown. This specimen consisted of PBMCs, mostly from graft donor cells, obtained 180 days after TCRalphabeta/CD19-depleted stem cell transplant. The origin of this receptor is a female patient younger than 10 who had a stem cell transplant for congenital amegakaryocytic thrombocytopenia, so the T cells may come from the graft donor.

CDR3: CASSAQTSGNRNEQFF. The CDR3 DNA follows: TGTGCCAGCAGCGCACAGACTAGCGGGAACCGCAATGAGCAGTTCTTC. The gene calls are TRBV7-8 and TRBJ2-1, with 11 bases matching TRBD2. The J segment lost 6 bases and the V segment lost 5 bases, leaving 9 bases of the junction unmatched. The CDR3 covers 16 residues. The germline V gene has CDR1 SGHVS and CDR2 FQNEAQ.